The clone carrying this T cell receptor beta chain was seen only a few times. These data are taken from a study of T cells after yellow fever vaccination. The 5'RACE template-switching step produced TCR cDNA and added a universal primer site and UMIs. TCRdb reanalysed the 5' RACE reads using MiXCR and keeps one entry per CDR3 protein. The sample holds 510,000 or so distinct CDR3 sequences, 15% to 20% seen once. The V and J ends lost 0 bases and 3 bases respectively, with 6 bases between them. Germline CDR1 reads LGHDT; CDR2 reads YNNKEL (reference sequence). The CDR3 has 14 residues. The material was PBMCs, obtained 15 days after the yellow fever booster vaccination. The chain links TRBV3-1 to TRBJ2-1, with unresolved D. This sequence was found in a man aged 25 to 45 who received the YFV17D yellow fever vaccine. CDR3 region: CASSQEPSYNEQFF. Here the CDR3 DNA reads TGTGCCAGCAGCCAAGAACCTAGCTACAATGAGCAGTTCTTC.